The clone carrying this T cell receptor beta chain was observed a handful of times. Every donor was a healthy Caucasian. The sample belongs to a study of identical twins. Template switching, a step in the protocol, added a universal primer site, and cDNA carried unique molecular identifiers. TCRdb recomputed calls from the 5' RACE reads with MiXCR, one row per CDR3 protein. Of hundreds of thousands of distinct CDR3 sequences detected, approximately 18% appear once; the ten largest clones hold about 12%. The sample also formed part of further work on T cells expressing NK-cell markers. From that paper: All TCR beta repertoires analysed originated from sorted CD3+CD56+NKG2C+, CD3+CD56+NKG2C- and CD3+CD56-NKG2C+ T cells. The sorts in several experiments were restricted to alpha-beta TCR T cells by an anti-gamma-delta TCR antibody.

Material for sequencing was PBMCs. The sequence derives from a woman aged 18-29 years in good health.

CDR3 coding DNA: TGCAGTGCTAGTTCACGGGACAGAGTCTACAATGAGCAGTTCTTC. This encodes CSASSRDRVYNEQFF. The V and J genes are TRBV20-1 and TRBJ2-1, with 7 nucleotides matching TRBD1. CDR1 is DFQATT and CDR2 is SNEGSKA in the germline V gene (reference sequence). Trimming removed 3 bases from V and 3 bases from J; junction bases left unmatched: 8. There are 15 residues in the CDR3.